This TCR beta chain came from a study of blood T cell repertoires in COVID-19. Across the study: Samples came from the United States, Italy and Spain, spanning acute and convalescent COVID-19. PBMCs, B-cell-depleted T cells, or T cells provided the cDNA or gDNA that made up the material.

Measured with immunoSEQ multiplex PCR; TCRdb has only the in-frame clones, and not every one. This repertoire shows about 350,000 clones, about 90% found once; its top ten account for roughly 1%. The germline V gene has CDR1 LNHDA and CDR2 SQIVND (reference sequence). The germline V and J ends were trimmed by 3 bases and 4 bases, with 14 bases remaining between them. This CDR3 comprises 15 residues. This chain uses TRBV19 with TRBJ2-3; D is undetermined. This TCR derives from a woman between 25 and 40 years old who had recovered from COVID-19. Material for sequencing was PBMCs or T cells enriched from blood (not recorded which). DNA for the CDR3: TGTGCCAGTAGTATTTCCCTAGTTGGTGCAGATACGCAGTATTTT. Residues: CASSISLVGADTQYF. The entire variable domain, with the rest obtained from reference TRBV19 and TRBJ2-3, is as follows: DGGITQSPKYLFRKEGQNVTLSCEQNLNHDAMYWYRQDPGQGLRLIYYSQIVNDFQKGDIAEGYSVSREKKESFPLTVTSAQKNPTAFYLCASSISLVGADTQYFGPGTRLTVL.